This record looks at one T cell receptor beta chain sequence and its context. This clonotype was counted a few times. Its binding antigen is unknown. No base quality values were provided; no much bigger clone lies one nucleotide off. This sample is drawn from a study of CD8 T cells in ankylosing spondylitis (dated by TCRdb to about 2017). For context, the study as a whole: The study profiled T cell receptor beta repertoires in healthy donors and ankylosing spondylitis patients to find disease-linked TCR variants. In total, the full study cohort was made up of 85 to 140 healthy donors and approximately 27 ankylosing spondylitis patients. Peripheral blood was sampled, and synovial fluid was additionally collected from ankylosing spondylitis patients. The paper's findings and limits, for the study overall: A TCR beta motif made up of several highly homologous amino acid variants appeared to be characteristic of blood from ankylosing spondylitis patients. The disease-linked clones were reported as significantly enriched in matched synovial fluid samples from ankylosing spondylitis patients. Some motif variants were previously reported in synovial fluid and blood of reactive arthritis patients, suggesting common disease-initiation mechanisms. A CD8+ phenotype was shown by the disease-linked clones, which were found at relatively low frequencies in peripheral blood.

Sequencing relied on an Illumina HiSeq 2500. Quantitative 5'-RACE with molecular barcodes was used to prepare TCR beta libraries. As for the original processing: A new computational method based on a probabilistic model of VDJ rearrangement was used to identify disease-linked TCR variants. TCRdb ran its own pipeline on the public reads, namely fastp trimming at Q25 and MiXCR clone calling, and kept in-frame beta chains. Here each entry gathers all rows of one CDR3 protein and keeps the most common genes and DNA. Clone size and V and J calls follow TCRdb, not the original study. Counted in this sample were about 250,000 distinct CDR3 sequences; about 10% of them appeared once. About 3% of the sample is held by the ten biggest clonotypes. The TCR comes from a male donor with ankylosing spondylitis or in good health (not recorded which). Input material: blood, either unsorted or a sorted T cell fraction (not recorded which).

CDR3 sequence: CASSLGTGNGELFF. The DNA sequence reads TGCGCCAGCAGCTTGGGGACGGGAAACGGGGAGCTGTTTTTT. This chain is built from TRBV5-1 and TRBJ2-2, and TRBD2 may be the D gene, going by 5 matching bases. The CDR3 holds 14 amino acids from the cysteine to the phenylalanine. Only the CDR3 DNA is retained, 42 bases long and in frame from the first base. V lost 0 bases and J lost 7 bases; the stretch between them is 10 bases long. Reading the germline V gene gives CDR1 SGHRS and CDR2 YFSETQ.